The sequence of this T cell receptor (beta chain) was determined in a study of response to subunit inactivated influenza vaccine. From the RT-PCR reads, TCRdb called clonotypes with MiXCR, one entry per CDR3 protein. The sample yields about 540,000 distinct CDR3 sequences, approximately 20% seen once. This sample also appeared in a second study, on T cells expressing NK-cell markers. This second report adds: What made the TCR beta cDNA was 5'RACE template switching with UMIs. It was from sorted CD3+CD56+NKG2C+, CD3+CD56+NKG2C- and CD3+CD56-NKG2C+ T cells that TCR beta repertoires came. Out of eight donors sequenced, seven tested HCMV-seropositive and the remaining one seronegative. NKG2C+ dominant clonotype frequencies in six donors were roughly 1.0-7.5% of CD8+ T cells. In several donors, dominant clonotypes made up about 28.3-65% of CD3+CD56-NKG2C+ cells.

Sequenced here: CD4+ T cells sorted from PBMCs, sampled 11 to 12 days after vaccination. The sequence derives from a man in his fifties or sixties who received an inactivated influenza vaccine.

The DNA of the CDR3 is TGTGCCTGGAGTAGAAGAGGACAGGGGATGGGAAATCAGCCCCAGCATTTT. Translated, it gives CAWSRRGQGMGNQPQHF. V usage is TRBV30 and J usage is TRBJ1-5, with TRBD1 identical over 9 bases. Germline V gene lookup returns CDR1 GTSNPN and CDR2 SVGIG (reference sequence). The junction had 12 bases not matched to a gene; V was cut back by 2 bases and J by 4 bases. The CDR3 runs to 17 residues.